Listed here are 3 T cell receptor beta chains from one sample, sequenced in a study of OX40 agonist ivuxolimab in advanced cancers. Clones were read by immunoSEQ multiplex PCR, and TCRdb kept only the in-frame ones, dropping some. The profile covers more than 30,000 clones, with about nine tenths appearing a single time and roughly 4% taken by the ten largest. This sample comprised CD4+ or CD8+ T cells sorted from blood, obtained in a trial of the OX40 agonist ivuxolimab. These receptors all stem from an adult with an advanced solid tumor such as melanoma, head and neck, liver or kidney cancer.

This sequence joins TRBV5-1 and TRBJ2-3; 7 bases agree with TRBD2. The CDR3 runs 16 residues. With 0 bases clipped from V and 1 base from J, the junction kept 5 bases outside the gene matches. Germline lookup yields CDR1 SGHRS and CDR2 YFSETQ. The CDR3 sequence is CASSLVSLAGTDTQYF. In DNA, the CDR3 is TGCGCCAGCAGCTTGGTTTCGCTAGCGGGCACAGATACGCAGTATTTT.

The chain couples TRBV5-6 to TRBJ2-3; TRBD2 is a possible D gene (5 bases). From germline, CDR1 is SGHDT and CDR2 YYEEEE. With 8 bases removed from V and 2 bases from J, the gap between germline ends came to 12 bases. This CDR3 is built from 13 residues. CDR3 DNA sequence: TGTGCCAGTAATTGGGGAGCCACAGATACGCAGTATTTT. Protein sequence: CASNWGATDTQYF.

This chain joins TRBV27 and TRBJ1-1; no reliable D call. The V end was cut by 0 bases, the J end by 1 base, with 12 bases between. Germline assignment: CDR1 MNHEY and CDR2 SMNVEV (reference sequence). The CDR3 contains 16 residues. The CDR3, as DNA: TGTGCCAGCAGTTTATCAAGGAGGTTAGAGAACACTGAAGCTTTCTTT. This gives the protein CASSLSRRLENTEAFF.